This TCR beta chain was identified during a study of T cells in Graves' hyperthyroidism and ophthalmopathy. The CDR3 totals 13 residues. CDR1 DFQATT and CDR2 SNEGSKA come from the germline V gene (reference sequence). The V and J ends lost 0 bases and 7 bases respectively, with 10 bases between them. Used for diagnoses were clinical symptoms, serum thyroxine and TRAb, thyroid ultrasound and orbital computed tomography. There were TCR beta CDR3 regions amplified from RNA transcripts. In the first-round RT-PCR of the TCR CDR3, the HTBI primer set was used. MiXCR, run by TCRdb on the multiplex PCR reads, gives a single entry per CDR3 protein. The table includes hundreds of thousands of distinct CDR3 sequences, around 20% detected once.

The sequenced material came from blood. The clonotype comes from a man aged 25 to 40 with Graves' ophthalmopathy. This sequence joins TRBV20-1 and TRBJ1-5; D not certain. The CDR3 loop reads CSARDLVGQPQHF. The DNA of the CDR3 is TGCAGTGCTAGAGATCTCGTCGGGCAGCCCCAGCATTTT.